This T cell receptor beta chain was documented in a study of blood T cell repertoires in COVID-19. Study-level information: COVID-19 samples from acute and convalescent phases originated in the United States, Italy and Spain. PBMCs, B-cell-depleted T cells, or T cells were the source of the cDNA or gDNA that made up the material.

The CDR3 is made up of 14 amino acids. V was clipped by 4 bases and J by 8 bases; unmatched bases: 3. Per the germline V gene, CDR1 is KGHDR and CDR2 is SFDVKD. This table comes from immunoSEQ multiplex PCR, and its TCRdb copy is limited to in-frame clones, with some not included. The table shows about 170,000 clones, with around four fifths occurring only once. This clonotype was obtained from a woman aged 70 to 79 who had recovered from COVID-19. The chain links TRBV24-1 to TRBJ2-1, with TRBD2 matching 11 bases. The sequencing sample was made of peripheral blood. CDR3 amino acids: CATSEGTSGDEQFF. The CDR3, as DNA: TGTGCCACCAGTGAGGGGACTAGCGGTGATGAGCAGTTCTTC.